This T cell receptor beta chain is from a study of blood T cell repertoires in COVID-19. Clones were read by immunoSEQ multiplex PCR, and TCRdb kept only the in-frame ones, dropping some. The data hold around 110,000 clones, with roughly 85% observed a single time. The CDR3 extends over 15 amino acids. Germline-derived CDR1 and CDR2 are SGHTS and YDEGEE. V gave up 0 bases and J gave up 0 bases, with 8 bases separating them. The chain links TRBV5-8 to TRBJ2-3, with D uncertain. Sequenced material: peripheral blood. This TCR derives from a man aged 25 to 40 with acute or convalescent COVID-19. The CDR3 loop reads CASSLGVLSTDTQYF. The CDR3, as DNA: TGTGCCAGCAGCTTGGGCGTTCTGAGCACAGATACGCAGTATTTT.